The 3 T cell receptor beta chains below were found in one sample sequenced in a study of blood T cells in healthy people across ages. The use of a sample-barcoded 5' primer and a J-beta primer mix characterized a second PCR of 7 to 11 cycles. TCRdb called the 5' RACE reads again in MiXCR, with one record for every CDR3 protein. This repertoire shows hundreds of thousands of distinct CDR3 sequences, around 24% found once; its top ten account for 7.5% to 9%. The data were also submitted as part of a second study, on T cells of mothers and their children.

Material: blood. These receptor sequences come from a boy between 5 and 17 years old in good health.

The table lists this clonotype with a few counts. This sequence joins TRBV6-2 or TRBV6-3 and TRBJ1-2; no firm D call. Germline CDR1 is MNHEY and CDR2 is SVGEGT. This CDR3 spans 12 amino acids. With 0 bases removed from V and 5 bases from J, the gap between germline ends came to 4 bases. Here the CDR3 reads CASSYSGYGYTF. For the CDR3, the DNA is TGTGCCAGCAGTTACTCGGGGTATGGCTACACCTTC.

This clonotype was recorded a few times. The chain links TRBV4-3 to TRBJ2-5; TRBD1 might be the D (6 bases). The J call may be mistaken, given a closer DNA end match to TRBJ2-1. The CDR3 covers 17 residues. The germline V gene encodes CDR1 LGHNA and CDR2 YSLEER. The DNA of the CDR3 is TGCGCCAGCAGCCAATTTTCGGACAGCGGCCCCTACAATGAGCAGTTCTTC. It yields the protein CASSQFSDSGPYNEQFF.

The chain uses TRBV5-1 and TRBJ2-1, with 12 bases aligning to TRBD2. CDR1 SGHRS and CDR2 YFSETQ come from the germline V gene. The CDR3 spans 16 residues. The ends lost 4 bases at V and 3 bases at J; junction bases unmatched: 5. The CDR3: CASSRTSGTSYNEQFF. The DNA for the CDR3 is TGCGCCAGCAGCCGGACTAGCGGGACCAGCTACAATGAGCAGTTCTTC.